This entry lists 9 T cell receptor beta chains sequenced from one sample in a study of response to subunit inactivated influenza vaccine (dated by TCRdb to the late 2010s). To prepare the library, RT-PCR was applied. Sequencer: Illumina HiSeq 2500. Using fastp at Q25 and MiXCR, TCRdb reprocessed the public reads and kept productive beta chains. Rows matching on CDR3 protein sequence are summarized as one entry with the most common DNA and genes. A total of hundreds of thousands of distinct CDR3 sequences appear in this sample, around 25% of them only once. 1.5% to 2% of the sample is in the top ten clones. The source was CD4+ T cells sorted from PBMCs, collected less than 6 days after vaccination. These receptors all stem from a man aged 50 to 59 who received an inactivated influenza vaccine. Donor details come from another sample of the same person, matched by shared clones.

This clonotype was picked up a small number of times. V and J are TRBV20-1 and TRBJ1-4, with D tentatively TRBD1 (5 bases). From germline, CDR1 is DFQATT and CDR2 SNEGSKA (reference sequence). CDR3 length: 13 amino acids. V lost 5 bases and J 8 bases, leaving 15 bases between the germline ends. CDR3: CSAPQGFGEKLFF. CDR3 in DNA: TGCAGTGCTCCTCAGGGTTTTGGGGAAAAACTGTTTTTT.

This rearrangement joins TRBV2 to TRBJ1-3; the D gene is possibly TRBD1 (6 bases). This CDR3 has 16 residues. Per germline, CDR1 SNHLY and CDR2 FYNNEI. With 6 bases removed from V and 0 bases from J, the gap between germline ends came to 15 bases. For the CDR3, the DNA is TGTGCCAGCAGCCCCCTACAGGGAACCTCTGGAAACACCATATATTTT. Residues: CASSPLQGTSGNTIYF.

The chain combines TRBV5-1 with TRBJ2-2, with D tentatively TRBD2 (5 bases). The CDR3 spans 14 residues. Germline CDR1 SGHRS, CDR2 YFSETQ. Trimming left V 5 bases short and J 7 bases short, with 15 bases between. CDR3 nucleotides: TGCGCCAGCAGTCTCCGGACTGATGGCGGGGAGCTGTTTTTT. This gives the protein CASSLRTDGGELFF.

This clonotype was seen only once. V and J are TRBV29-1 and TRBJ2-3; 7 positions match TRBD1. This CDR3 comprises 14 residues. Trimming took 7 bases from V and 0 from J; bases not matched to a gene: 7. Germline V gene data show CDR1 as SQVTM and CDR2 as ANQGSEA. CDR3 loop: CSAWDSSSTDTQYF. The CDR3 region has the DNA TGCAGCGCCTGGGACAGCTCTAGCACAGATACGCAGTATTTT.

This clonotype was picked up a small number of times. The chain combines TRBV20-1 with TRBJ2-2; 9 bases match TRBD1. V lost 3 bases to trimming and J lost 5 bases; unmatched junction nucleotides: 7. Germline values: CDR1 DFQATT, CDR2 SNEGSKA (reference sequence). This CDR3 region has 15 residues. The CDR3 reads CSARGTGIDTGELFF. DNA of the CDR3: TGCAGTGCTAGGGGGACAGGGATTGATACCGGGGAGCTGTTTTTT.

The chain's CDR3 is CASSQEWVERASYNEQFF. CDR3 nucleotide sequence: TGCGCCAGCAGCCAAGAGTGGGTGGAGCGGGCCTCCTACAATGAGCAGTTCTTC. The V call is TRBV4-3, the J call TRBJ2-1; possibly TRBD2 for D (6 bases). Trimming cost V 0 bases and J 0 bases, with 15 bases left between them. CDR3 size: 18 residues. Germline V gene lookup returns CDR1 LGHNA and CDR2 YSLEER.

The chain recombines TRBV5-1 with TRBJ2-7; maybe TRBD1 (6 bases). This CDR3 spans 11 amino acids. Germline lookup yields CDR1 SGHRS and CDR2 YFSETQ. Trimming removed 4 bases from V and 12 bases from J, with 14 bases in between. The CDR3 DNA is TGCGCCAGCAGCCCAGGGGTTGGTCTGTACTTC. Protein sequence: CASSPGVGLYF.

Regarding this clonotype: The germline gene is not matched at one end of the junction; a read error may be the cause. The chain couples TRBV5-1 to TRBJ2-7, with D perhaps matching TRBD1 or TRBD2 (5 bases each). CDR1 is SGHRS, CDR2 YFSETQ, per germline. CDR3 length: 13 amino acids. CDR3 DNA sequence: TGCGCCAGCAGCTACGGGGCCTCCGACGAGCAGTACTTC. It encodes CASSYGASDEQYF.

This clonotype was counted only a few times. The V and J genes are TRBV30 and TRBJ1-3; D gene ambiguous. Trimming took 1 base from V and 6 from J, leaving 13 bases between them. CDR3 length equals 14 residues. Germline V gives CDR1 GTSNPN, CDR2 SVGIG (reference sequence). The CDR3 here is CAWSAPGNANTIYF. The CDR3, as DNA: TGTGCCTGGAGTGCCCCGGGAAATGCAAACACCATATATTTT. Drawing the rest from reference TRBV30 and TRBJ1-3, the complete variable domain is SQTIHQWPATLVQPVGSPLSLECTVEGTSNPNLYWYRQAAGRGLQLLFYSVGIGQISSEVPQNLSASRPQDRQFILSSKKLLLSDSGFYLCAWSAPGNANTIYFGEGSWLTVV.